This T cell receptor beta chain was recovered during a study of blood T cells in healthy people across ages. It was with a sample-barcoded 5' primer and a J-beta primer mix that a second PCR of roughly 7 to 12 cycles was run. Each CDR3 protein gets one entry after TCRdb re-called the 5' RACE reads with MiXCR. The sample contains fewer than 1,000,000 distinct CDR3 sequences, around two fifths of which appear only once. The CDR3 spans 11 residues. V lost 6 bases and J 4 bases, leaving 10 bases between the germline ends. Germline lookup yields CDR1 DFQATT and CDR2 SNEGSKA (reference sequence). This sequence joins TRBV20-1 and TRBJ2-7; weak D call: TRBD2 (6 bases). Source material: blood. The clonotype originates from a man aged 55 to 69 in good health. This chain's CDR3 is CSAAGLYEQYF. The CDR3, as DNA: TGCAGTGCGGCGGGGCTGTACGAGCAGTACTTC.